The 4 T cell receptor beta chains below come from one sample, sequenced in a study of identical twins. Via MiXCR, TCRdb re-called the 5' RACE reads, giving one row per CDR3 protein. In the table there are some 1,600,000 distinct CDR3 sequences, less than 35% of which are singletons. Sequencing used cord blood. Every receptor here comes from a newborn girl in good health.

This clonotype was picked up one time. The rearrangement links TRBV6-1 to TRBJ1-4; 9 bases are a match to TRBD1. The CDR3 is made up of 18 amino acids. The germline gives CDR1 MNHNS, CDR2 SASEGT. V lost 6 bases and J lost 0; bases outside the gene matches: 11. The CDR3 is CASSRYGQGPSTNEKLFF. For the CDR3, the DNA is TGTGCCAGCAGCCGCTACGGACAGGGGCCGTCAACTAATGAAAAACTGTTTTTT.

The V call is TRBV10-2, the J call TRBJ1-1; perhaps TRBD1 as D (5 bases). The CDR3 loop spans 11 amino acids. Between the trimmed V and J ends, which lost 0 bases and 11 bases, there was a span of 7 bases. Germline V CDR1 and CDR2: WSHSY, SAAADI. Written as DNA, the CDR3 is TGCGCCAGCAGTGAGTCGGGGGTCGCTTTCTTT. This encodes CASSESGVAFF.

The rearrangement links TRBV20-1 to TRBJ2-5; a possible D gene is TRBD1 (6 bases). Gene TRBJ2-7 matches the end of the DNA better, so the J call may be wrong. The CDR3 loop spans 13 amino acids. Germline V gene data show CDR1 as DFQATT and CDR2 as SNEGSKA (reference sequence). The CDR3 nucleotides read TGCAGTGCTGCCAGGGGCCTAACCTACGAGCAGTACTTC. This codes for CSAARGLTYEQYF.

This clonotype was picked up many times. The chain is built from TRBV27 and TRBJ2-7; D remains ambiguous. In germline, CDR1 is MNHEY, CDR2 SMNVEV (reference sequence). There are 13 residues in the CDR3. Between the trimmed V and J ends, which lost 0 bases and 3 bases, there was a span of 6 bases. The CDR3 protein is CASSLSGIYEQYF. CDR3 nucleotide sequence: TGTGCCAGCAGTTTATCGGGGATCTACGAGCAGTACTTC.